The rows below give T cell receptor beta chains drawn from one sample of a study of blood T cells in healthy people across ages. Via MiXCR, TCRdb re-called the 5' RACE reads, giving one row per CDR3 protein. Of about a million distinct CDR3 sequences in the sample, roughly 43% were seen once. The sequenced sample was blood. The source of these receptors is a man in his thirties or forties in good health. CDR3s include the opening cysteine and the closing phenylalanine or tryptophan. Fields, in order: clone size, D gene, CDR3 length, V gene, J gene, CDR3 DNA, CDR3 protein. The D gene is left open where the match is weak. Rows give clone size only sometimes, using once, few, many, or a class for an expanded clone.

.,TRBD2,14,TRBV27,TRBJ2-1,TGTGCCAGCAGTTTCCGGGGGGGCCTAAATGAGCAGTTCTTC,CASSFRGGLNEQFF
.,.,18,TRBV4-3,TRBJ1-1,TGCGCCAGCAGCCAGGACTACGCTTCGGGACCCCTGAACACTGAAGCTTTCTTT,CASSQDYASGPLNTEAFF
many,.,15,TRBV6-5,TRBJ2-3,TGTGCCAGCAGTTACGGACAGCTTAGCACAGATACGCAGTATTTT,CASSYGQLSTDTQYF
.,.,13,TRBV2,TRBJ2-7,TGTGCCAGCAGTGTTGAGGACCTCTACGAGCAGTACTTC,CASSVEDLYEQYF
.,TRBD1,15,TRBV2,TRBJ1-5,TGTGCCAGCAGCCCCCGGACAGGGAGCTATCAGCCCCAGCATTTT,CASSPRTGSYQPQHF
few,.,17,TRBV4-3,TRBJ2-2,TGCGCCAGCAGCCAAGACTCCATGGGGGGCTACGGCGGGGAGCTGTTTTTT,CASSQDSMGGYGGELFF
.,.,16,TRBV27,TRBJ2-4,TGTGCCAGCAGTTCCGCTGGGAAGGGCGTCAAAAACATTCAGTACTTC,CASSSAGKGVKNIQYF
.,TRBD2,17,TRBV12-3/TRBV12-4,TRBJ2-3,TGTGCCAGCAGTTCTAACACCCGACTAGCGGGGGTTGGTACGCAGTATTTT,CASSSNTRLAGVGTQYF
.,TRBD2,16,TRBV28,TRBJ2-5,TGTGCCAGCAGTTTAAACCCAGCGGGGGGTCAAGAGACCCAGTACTTC,CASSLNPAGGQETQYF
few,TRBD1,15,TRBV2,TRBJ1-1,TGTGCCAGCAGTGAGGGACAGGGGCTCGTCCCTGAAGCTTTCTTT,CASSEGQGLVPEAFF
many,.,14,TRBV4-3,TRBJ1-2,TGCGCCAGCAGCCAAGTGGCCACTAACTATGGCTACACCTTC,CASSQVATNYGYTF
.,.,15,TRBV9,TRBJ2-1,TGTGCCAGCAGTGGCTCGGGACTGGTCTACAATGAGCAGTTCTTC,CASSGSGLVYNEQFF
few,TRBD1,16,TRBV4-1,TRBJ2-1,TGCGCCAGCAGCCAAGTAGGACAGGGGAACTACAATGAGCAGTTCTTC,CASSQVGQGNYNEQFF
.,.,17,TRBV4-1,TRBJ2-3,TGCGCCAGCAGCCAAGATGGGGTTGGGGCCCACACAGATACGCAGTATTTT,CASSQDGVGAHTDTQYF
.,TRBD1,15,TRBV15,TRBJ1-3,TGTGCCACCAGCAGATCCGGACAGGGAGGAAACACCATATATTTT,CATSRSGQGGNTIYF
.,TRBD1,15,TRBV15,TRBJ2-1,TGTGCCGCCAGCACACAGGGGTTTAAGGGCAATGAGCAGTTCTTC,CAASTQGFKGNEQFF
few,.,14,TRBV5-1,TRBJ2-3,TGCGCCAGCAGCCTTCCTGGGAGTATGAATACGCAGTATTTT,CASSLPGSMNTQYF
.,.,13,TRBV13,TRBJ2-4,TGTGCCAGCAGCTCCCATGTAGAGTGGGAGCAGTACTTC,CASSSHVEWEQYF
.,.,23,TRBV11-1,TRBJ2-3,TGTGCCAGCAGCTTCCCCTTGGCTTGGGGGGCGCCTTCCGAGCTAGGAAGCACAGATACGCAGTATTTT,CASSFPLAWGAPSELGSTDTQYF
few,.,13,TRBV5-1,TRBJ2-7,TGCGCCAGCAGCTTATCTAGCTCCCACGAGCAGTACTTC,CASSLSSSHEQYF
few,.,13,TRBV7-2,TRBJ2-5,TGTGCCAGCAGCTTAGTCAACCGGGAGACCCAGTACTTC,CASSLVNRETQYF
.,TRBD2,15,TRBV3-1,TRBJ2-7,TGTGCCAGCAGCCTTCAGCGGGGGGGCCGCAACGAGCAGTACTTC,CASSLQRGGRNEQYF
.,TRBD1,14,TRBV25-1,TRBJ1-3,TGTGCCAGCTCTCGGACAGGGGGCTATAACACCATATATTTT,CASSRTGGYNTIYF
few,TRBD2,15,TRBV7-2,TRBJ2-3,TGTGCCAGCAGCTCCCAGACTAGCCGCACAGATACGCAGTATTTT,CASSSQTSRTDTQYF
.,.,15,TRBV4-1,TRBJ1-2,TGCGCCAGCAGCGCACCCTTAATGGGGGACTATGGCTACACCTTC,CASSAPLMGDYGYTF
.,TRBD1,16,TRBV28,TRBJ1-2,TGTGCCAGCACCTATAGTAGGGGGCGTGGGCAATATGGCTACACCTTC,CASTYSRGRGQYGYTF
.,.,14,TRBV13,TRBJ1-2,TGTGCCAGCAGCTCGGACAGCCTCGTAGGAGGCTACACCTTC,CASSSDSLVGGYTF
.,.,14,TRBV5-6,TRBJ2-1,TGTGCCTCATACCAGGGCCTGACGGTCAATGAGCAGTTCTTC,CASYQGLTVNEQFF
.,TRBD1,18,TRBV7-9,TRBJ1-4,TGTGCCAGCAGCTATCGAGGACAGGGGGGCGCTTTTAATGAAAAACTGTTTTTT,CASSYRGQGGAFNEKLFF
many,.,14,TRBV10-3,TRBJ2-1,TGTGCCATCAGTGAGTCGGGATCCTATAATGAGCAGTTCTTC,CAISESGSYNEQFF
.,.,14,TRBV20-1,TRBJ2-7,TGCAGTGCCGCGAATGATAATACAGGGCGTGAGCAGTACTTC,CSAANDNTGREQYF